A selection of T cell receptor beta chains follows, all from one sample in a study of EBV T-cell therapy then PD-1 blockade in nasopharyngeal carcinoma. Measured with immunoSEQ multiplex PCR; TCRdb has only the in-frame clones, and not every one. The table shows about 20,000 clones, with 80% to 90% occurring only once. These receptors are not linked to any known antigen. This specimen consisted of CD8+ T cells from blood, obtained around day 240 from a patient whose treatment included autologous EBV-specific T cells and nivolumab. The receptor source for this set is a middle-aged man with nasopharyngeal carcinoma. Both conserved end residues are part of each CDR3. The order of the fields is D gene, CDR3 length, J gene, clone size, V gene, CDR3 DNA, CDR3 protein. The D gene is left open where the match is weak. Some rows mark clone size as missing; the rest say once, few, many or name a class of expanded clone.

>TRBD1|12|TRBJ1-2|-|TRBV28
TGTGCCAGCAGTCCGGGACAGTATGGCTACACCTTC
CASSPGQYGYTF
>TRBD2|16|TRBJ2-7|-|TRBV6-1
TGTGCCAGCAGTGAAGAGCTAGCGGGGGGCGACTACGAGCAGTACTTC
CASSEELAGGDYEQYF
>-|9|TRBJ2-1|once|TRBV9
TGTGCCAGCGGTCCGGAGCAGTTCTTC
CASGPEQFF
>TRBD1|15|TRBJ1-1|medium-sized|TRBV6-4
TGTGCCAGCAGTGCCCAGACAGGGGGCAATTCTGAAGCTTTCTTT
CASSAQTGGNSEAFF
>-|12|TRBJ2-1|-|TRBV9
TGTGCCAGCAGCGCCTTGTACAATGAGCAGTTCTTC
CASSALYNEQFF
>-|15|TRBJ1-5|-|TRBV6-2/TRBV6-3
TGTGCCAGCAGTTACGGGGGGGGCTGCAATCAGCCCCAGCATTTT
CASSYGGGCNQPQHF
>TRBD2|15|TRBJ2-2|once|TRBV5-4
TGTGCCAGCAGCTGGAGCGGGGAAGGCACCGGGGAGCTGTTTTTT
CASSWSGEGTGELFF
>TRBD1|14|TRBJ2-7|few|TRBV6-5
TGTGCCAGCAGTTACTCGACAGGGGTGTACGAGCAGTACTTC
CASSYSTGVYEQYF
>TRBD1|15|TRBJ2-2|-|TRBV7-9
TGTGCCAGCAGCTTAGCGGACAGGGTTACCGGGGAGCTGTTTTTT
CASSLADRVTGELFF
>-|15|TRBJ2-5|-|TRBV1
TGCACCAGCAGCCCTTACAACGGGACGGGCGAGACCCAGTACTTC
CTSSPYNGTGETQYF
>-|14|TRBJ2-5|-|TRBV4-3
TGCGCCAGCAGCCAAGATACAGGGAAAGAGACCCAGTACTTC
CASSQDTGKETQYF
>-|15|TRBJ1-6|many|TRBV19
TGTGCCAGTAGTATAGTCGGGGCCATCACTTCACCCCTCCACTTT
CASSIVGAITSPLHF
>TRBD2|15|TRBJ2-7|-|TRBV6-2/TRBV6-3
TGTGCCAGCAGTTACTTGCCTAGCGGGGTCTACGAGCAGTACTTC
CASSYLPSGVYEQYF
>TRBD2|15|TRBJ2-5|-|TRBV7-8
TGTGCCAGCAGCTTAGGTTCGGGGGGAGGCGAGACCCAGTACTTC
CASSLGSGGGETQYF
>TRBD2|15|TRBJ2-5|-|TRBV4-1
TGCGCCAGCAGCCCAGAGCGGGGCTCGGTGGAGACCCAGTACTTC
CASSPERGSVETQYF
>-|15|TRBJ2-3|once|TRBV27
TGTGCCAGCAGTTCACCCCCGGACAGCGCAGATACGCAGTATTTT
CASSSPPDSADTQYF
>-|14|TRBJ2-1|-|TRBV6-5
TGTGCCAGCAGTTACGAGGGGCCTCACAATGAGCAGTTCTTC
CASSYEGPHNEQFF
>-|16|TRBJ2-3|-|TRBV15
TGTGCCACCACCACTGGGGGGTGGGGGAGCACAGATACGCAGTATTTT
CATTTGGWGSTDTQYF
>-|12|TRBJ2-1|-|TRBV24-1
TGTGCCACCAGTGATTTGAGGAGTGAGCAGTTCTTC
CATSDLRSEQFF
>-|15|TRBJ1-3|-|TRBV14
TGTGCCAGCAGCCAAGCGCTTAGCTCTGGAAACACCATATATTTT
CASSQALSSGNTIYF
>-|13|TRBJ2-7|-|TRBV15
TGTGCCACCTGCGGAGAACAGGGCCACGAGCAGTACTTC
CATCGEQGHEQYF
>TRBD1|14|TRBJ2-7|once|TRBV27
TGTGCCAGCAGTTGGGGGACAGGGCTCGACGAGCAGTACTTC
CASSWGTGLDEQYF
>-|16|TRBJ2-5|once|TRBV10-3
TGTGCCATCAGTGAGTCGGGACGGATGGGAATTGAGACCCAGTACTTC
CAISESGRMGIETQYF
>-|14|TRBJ2-3|once|TRBV5-1
TGCGCCAGCAGCTTACGGGGCGACACAGATACGCAGTATTTT
CASSLRGDTDTQYF
>-|13|TRBJ1-5|-|TRBV9
TGTGCCAGCAGCCCCGGGGACAATCAGCCCCAGCATTTT
CASSPGDNQPQHF
>TRBD1|14|TRBJ1-1|-|TRBV19
TGTGCCAGTAGTTTTCGGACAGGAACCACTGAAGCTTTCTTT
CASSFRTGTTEAFF
>-|15|TRBJ2-7|-|TRBV15
TGTGCCACCAGCAAAACGGGACTCCCGCTGTACGAGCAGTACTTC
CATSKTGLPLYEQYF
>-|14|TRBJ2-1|once|TRBV6-1
TGTGCCAGCAGTTCGGACAGTGAGGTCAATGAGCAGTTCTTC
CASSSDSEVNEQFF
>-|11|TRBJ2-5|-|TRBV7-9
TGTGCCAGCAGCCCCCAAGAGACCCAGTACTTC
CASSPQETQYF
>-|15|TRBJ1-1|-|TRBV4-3
TGCGCCAGCAGCCAAGAGGGCAGTTCCCTCACTGAAGCTTTCTTT
CASSQEGSSLTEAFF
>-|17|TRBJ2-1|once|TRBV5-4
TGTGCCAGCAGCTTGGGGGACATTCGCACCACTGGCAATGAGCAGTTCTTC
CASSLGDIRTTGNEQFF
>TRBD1|15|TRBJ2-5|-|TRBV5-1
TGCGCCAGCAGCGCTACCGGGACAGCAGCGTGGACCCAGTACTTC
CASSATGTAAWTQYF
>-|14|TRBJ2-1|few|TRBV19
TGTGCCAGTAGTATCGGCCAGGACTACAATGAGCAGTTCTTC
CASSIGQDYNEQFF
>TRBD2|14|TRBJ2-7|-|TRBV30
TGTGCCTGGACCTCGGCGGGGGGGAATCTCGAGCAGTACTTC
CAWTSAGGNLEQYF
>-|12|TRBJ1-2|-|TRBV29-1
TGCAGCGTTGTTTCAGGCTTGGATGGCTACACCTTC
CSVVSGLDGYTF
>-|15|TRBJ2-7|once|TRBV10-3
TGTGCCTTTTCTTCTCAGCTGAACCCCCCGGGGGAGCAGTACTTC
CAFSSQLNPPGEQYF
>-|11|TRBJ2-3|-|TRBV5-6
TGTGCCAGCAGCAAAGGGAATCTCGAGTATTTT
CASSKGNLEYF
>TRBD2|15|TRBJ2-7|-|TRBV3-1/TRBV3-2
TGTGCCAGCAGCCAAGACCCAGCGGGGGGCTACGAGCAGTACTTC
CASSQDPAGGYEQYF
>-|12|TRBJ2-1|once|TRBV7-8
TGTGCCAGCAGCCTGGAGTCCAATGAGCAGTTCTTC
CASSLESNEQFF
>-|15|TRBJ2-3|-|TRBV4-1
TGCGCCAGCAGCCAAGCTGGGAGTGTGACAGATACGCAGTATTTT
CASSQAGSVTDTQYF
>-|14|TRBJ2-3|-|TRBV9
TGTGCCAGCAGCGTAGTAAGGGAGCCCTATACGCAGTATTTT
CASSVVREPYTQYF